These 7 T cell receptor beta chains were all obtained from the same sample, sequenced in a study of blood T cell repertoires in COVID-19. Sequenced by immunoSEQ multiplex PCR; TCRdb stores in-frame clones only, minus some. Of almost 95,000 clones listed, roughly 70% are singletons. The specimen sequenced was peripheral blood. These receptor sequences come from a woman aged 55 to 70 in a cohort sampled during active or convalescent COVID-19.

In its sample, this clone was seen a few times. The rearrangement uses TRBV23-1 and TRBJ2-7; TRBD1 is a possible D gene (6 bases). TRBV23-1 is identified as an open reading frame with a role that is uncertain. The CDR3 runs to 15 residues. V dropped 4 bases and J dropped 1 base, with 14 bases sitting between them. CDR3 nucleotides: TGCGCCAGCAGTCTGGACAGAGGACAATCCTACGAGCAGTACTTC. Amino acid sequence: CASSLDRGQSYEQYF.

This clone appeared a few times. V usage is TRBV7-9 and J usage is TRBJ1-6, with 9 bases that match TRBD1. There are 16 residues in the CDR3. J lost 10 bases, V lost 5 bases, and 12 bases had no gene match. The germline gives CDR1 SEHNR, CDR2 FQNEAQ (reference sequence). The CDR3 loop is CASSRTGTGPGSPLHF. CDR3 nucleotides: TGTGCCAGCAGCCGAACCGGGACAGGGCCCGGCTCACCCCTCCACTTT. Using reference TRBV7-9 and TRBJ1-6 for the parts outside the CDR3, the full variable domain is DTGVSQNPRHKITKRGQNVTFRCDPISEHNRLYWYRQTLGQGPEFLTYFQNEAQLEKSRLLSDRFSAERPKGSFSTLEIQRTEQGDSAMYLCASSRTGTGPGSPLHFGNGTRLTVT.

The J gene is TRBJ1-2, the V gene TRBV6-5, with D perhaps TRBD1 (6 bases). Trimming took 1 base from V and 6 from J, leaving 15 bases between them. CDR3 length: 15 residues. In germline, CDR1 is MNHEY, CDR2 SVGAGI. The CDR3 loop reads CASSYLTTGGHGYTF. As DNA, the CDR3 is TGTGCCAGCAGTTACTTAACGACAGGAGGCCATGGCTACACCTTC.

V and J are TRBV10-3 and TRBJ2-3, with 10 bases aligning to TRBD1. This CDR3 spans 16 amino acids. The ends lost 6 bases at V and 4 bases at J; junction bases unmatched: 10. Germline loops: CDR1 ENHRY, CDR2 SYGVKD. The CDR3 DNA is TGTGCCATCAGGACCGGACAGGGGGTTAAATCAGATACGCAGTATTTT. Amino acids: CAIRTGQGVKSDTQYF.

V is TRBV5-6 and J is TRBJ1-1; weak D call: TRBD1 (5 bases). The CDR3 consists of 17 residues. Trimming removed 0 bases at V and 4 bases at J, with 19 bases between. Germline V lookup: CDR1 SGHDT, CDR2 YYEEEE. CDR3 bases: TGTGCCAGCAGCTTGGATATCCAGGGAACCCTTCCCACTGAAGCTTTCTTT. Protein sequence: CASSLDIQGTLPTEAFF.

The J gene is TRBJ1-4, the V gene TRBV30, with D perhaps TRBD1 (5 bases). The CDR3 extends over 15 amino acids. Looked up from germline, CDR1 is GTSNPN and CDR2 is SVGIG (reference sequence). The germline V and J ends were trimmed by 0 bases and 3 bases, with 11 bases remaining between them. CDR3 bases: TGTGCCTGGAGTGTATTGGGGGGTTCTAATGAAAAACTGTTTTTT. Protein sequence: CAWSVLGGSNEKLFF.

This clone was found many times. The chain is built from TRBV5-1 and TRBJ1-3, with 7 bases lining up with TRBD1. Trimming took 0 bases from V and 3 from J; bases not matched to a gene: 6. This CDR3 has 16 residues. Germline V gene data show CDR1 as SGHRS and CDR2 as YFSETQ. As DNA, the CDR3 is TGCGCCAGCAGCTTGGATCCAGGGGGAGTTGGAAACACCATATATTTT. This translates into CASSLDPGGVGNTIYF.